The present entry profiles one T cell receptor (beta chain) with its context. The sample comes from a study of technical replicates of blood from a handful of donors. Measured with immunoSEQ multiplex PCR; TCRdb has only the in-frame clones, and not every one. The table has more than 75,000 clones, roughly 95% seen once; the top ten hold approximately 0.4%. Germline V gene sequence: CDR1 MGHRA, CDR2 YSYEKL. This CDR3 has 16 residues. V lost 1 base to trimming and J lost 8 bases; unmatched junction nucleotides: 8. The sequenced sample consisted of T cells isolated from PBMCs. The V gene is TRBV4-1, the J gene TRBJ1-4, with 9 bases aligning to TRBD1. The TCR sequence derives from a human donor in good health. CDR3 residues: CASSQGMRQGEEKLFF. For the CDR3, the DNA is TGCGCCAGCAGCCAAGGAATGAGACAGGGGGAAGAAAAACTGTTTTTT.